This T cell receptor beta chain is from a study of tumor-infiltrating lymphocytes in localized non-small cell lung cancer. Study context: Several tumor histologies, both smoking statuses, and some post-neoadjuvant chemotherapy samples were included.

Generated by immunoSEQ multiplex PCR, the TCRdb table keeps only in-frame clones and is missing some. The table lists thousands of clones, 60% to 80% of them singletons. This clone came up a few times. CDR1 and CDR2 (germline): MRHNA, SNTAGT. The V gene lost 2 bases and the J gene lost 8 bases, with 9 bases spanning the gap. The CDR3 length is 12 residues. Material for sequencing was uninvolved lung tissue not adjacent to the tumor. This clonotype was obtained from a human donor with non-small cell lung cancer. The chain carries TRBV6-4 and TRBJ1-2; D unclear. The CDR3 DNA reads as TGTGCCAGCAGTGACGGTGCGGGAGGCTACACCTTC. Translated, it gives CASSDGAGGYTF.